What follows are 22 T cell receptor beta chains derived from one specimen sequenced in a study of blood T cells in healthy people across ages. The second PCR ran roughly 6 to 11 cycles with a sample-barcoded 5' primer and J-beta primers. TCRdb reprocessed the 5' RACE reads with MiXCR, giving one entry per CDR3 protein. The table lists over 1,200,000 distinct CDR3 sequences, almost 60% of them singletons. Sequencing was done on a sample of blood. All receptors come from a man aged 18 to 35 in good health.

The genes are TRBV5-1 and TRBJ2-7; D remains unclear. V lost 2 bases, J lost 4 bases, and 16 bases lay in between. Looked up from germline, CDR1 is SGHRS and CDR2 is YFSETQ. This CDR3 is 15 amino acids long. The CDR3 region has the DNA TGCGCCAGCAGCTTTTTATCCGCAGCGTCGTACGAGCAGTACTTC. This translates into CASSFLSAASYEQYF.

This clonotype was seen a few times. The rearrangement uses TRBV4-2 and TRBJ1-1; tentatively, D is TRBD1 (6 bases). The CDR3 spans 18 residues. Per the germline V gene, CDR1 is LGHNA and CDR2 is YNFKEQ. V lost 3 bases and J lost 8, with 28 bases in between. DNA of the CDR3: TGTGCCAGCAGCCATGATGGATCTCCGAACAGGGAAATAAGCGAAGCTTTCTTT. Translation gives CASSHDGSPNREISEAFF.

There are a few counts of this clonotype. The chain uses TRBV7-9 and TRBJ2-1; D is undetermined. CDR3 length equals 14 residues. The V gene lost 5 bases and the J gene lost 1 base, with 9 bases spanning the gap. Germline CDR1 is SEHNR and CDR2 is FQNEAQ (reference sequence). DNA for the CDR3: TGTGCCAGCAGCCTGACTGTATCCTACAATGAGCAGTTCTTC. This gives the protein CASSLTVSYNEQFF. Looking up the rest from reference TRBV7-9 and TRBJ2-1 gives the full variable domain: DTGVSQNPRHKITKRGQNVTFRCDPISEHNRLYWYRQTLGQGPEFLTYFQNEAQLEKSRLLSDRFSAERPKGSFSTLEIQRTEQGDSAMYLCASSLTVSYNEQFFGPGTRLTVL.

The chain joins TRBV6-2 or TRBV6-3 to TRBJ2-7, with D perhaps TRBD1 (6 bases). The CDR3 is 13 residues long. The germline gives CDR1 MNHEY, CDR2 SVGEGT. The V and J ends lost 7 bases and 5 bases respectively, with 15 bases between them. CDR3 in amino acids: CASIDLRGHEQYF. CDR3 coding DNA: TGTGCCAGCATAGACCTCAGGGGTCACGAGCAGTACTTC.

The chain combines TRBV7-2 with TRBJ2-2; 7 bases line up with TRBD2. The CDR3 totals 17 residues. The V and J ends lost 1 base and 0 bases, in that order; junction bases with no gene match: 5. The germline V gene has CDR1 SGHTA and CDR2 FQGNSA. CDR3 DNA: TGTGCCAGCAGCTTAGTATCACTAGCGACGAACACCGGGGAGCTGTTTTTT. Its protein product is CASSLVSLATNTGELFF.

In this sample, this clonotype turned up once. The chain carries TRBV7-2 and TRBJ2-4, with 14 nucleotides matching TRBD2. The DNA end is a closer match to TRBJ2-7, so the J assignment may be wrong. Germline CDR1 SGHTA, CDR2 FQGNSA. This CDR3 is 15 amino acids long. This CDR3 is CATSERTSGRYEQYF. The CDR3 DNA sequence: TGTGCCACCTCCGAGCGGACTAGCGGGAGGTACGAGCAGTACTTC.

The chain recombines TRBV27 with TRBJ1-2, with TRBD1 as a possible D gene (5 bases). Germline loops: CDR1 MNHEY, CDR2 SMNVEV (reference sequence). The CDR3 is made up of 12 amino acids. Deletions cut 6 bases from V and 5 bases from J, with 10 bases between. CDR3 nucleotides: TGTGCCAGCAGCTCGGGACCATATGGCTACACCTTC. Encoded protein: CASSSGPYGYTF.

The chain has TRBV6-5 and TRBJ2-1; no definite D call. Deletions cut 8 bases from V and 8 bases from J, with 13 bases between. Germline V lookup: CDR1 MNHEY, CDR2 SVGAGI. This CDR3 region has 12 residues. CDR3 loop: CASRSEFDEQFF. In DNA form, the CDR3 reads TGTGCCAGCCGATCTGAATTCGATGAGCAGTTCTTC.

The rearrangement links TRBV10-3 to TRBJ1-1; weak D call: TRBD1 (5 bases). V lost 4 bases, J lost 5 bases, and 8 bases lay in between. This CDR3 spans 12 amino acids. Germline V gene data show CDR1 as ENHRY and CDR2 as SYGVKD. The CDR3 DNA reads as TGTGCCATCAGTGGGCCAGGGACTGAAGCTTTCTTT. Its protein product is CAISGPGTEAFF.

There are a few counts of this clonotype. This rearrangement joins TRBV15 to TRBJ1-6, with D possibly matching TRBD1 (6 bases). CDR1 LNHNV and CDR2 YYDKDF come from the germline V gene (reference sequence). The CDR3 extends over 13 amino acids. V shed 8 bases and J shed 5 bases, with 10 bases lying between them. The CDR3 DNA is TGTGCCACCCTTGACAGGAATAATTCACCCCTCCACTTT. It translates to CATLDRNNSPLHF.

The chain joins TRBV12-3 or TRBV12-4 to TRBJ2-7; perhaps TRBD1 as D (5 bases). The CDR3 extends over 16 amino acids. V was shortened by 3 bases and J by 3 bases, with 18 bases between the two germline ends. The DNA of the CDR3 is TGTGCCAGCAGTTTTAAGTACCAGGACACAATCTACGAGCAGTACTTC. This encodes CASSFKYQDTIYEQYF.

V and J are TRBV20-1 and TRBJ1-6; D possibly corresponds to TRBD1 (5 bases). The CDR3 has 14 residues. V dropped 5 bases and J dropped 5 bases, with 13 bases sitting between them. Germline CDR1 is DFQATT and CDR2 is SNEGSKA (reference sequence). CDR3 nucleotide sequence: TGCAGTGCTTCCCGGGGACGGGATAATTCACCCCTCCACTTT. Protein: CSASRGRDNSPLHF.

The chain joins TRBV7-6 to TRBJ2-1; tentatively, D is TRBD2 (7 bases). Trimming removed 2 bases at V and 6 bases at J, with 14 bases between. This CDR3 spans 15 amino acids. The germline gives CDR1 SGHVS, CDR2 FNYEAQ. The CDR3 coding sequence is TGTGCCAGCAGCTTAAACGGGGGGCCTGTCAATGAGCAGTTCTTC. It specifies CASSLNGGPVNEQFF.

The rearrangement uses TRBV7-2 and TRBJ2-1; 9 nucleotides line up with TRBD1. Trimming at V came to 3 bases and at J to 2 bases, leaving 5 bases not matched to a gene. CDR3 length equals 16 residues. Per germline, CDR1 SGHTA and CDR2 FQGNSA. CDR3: CASSFSGTGTYNEQFF. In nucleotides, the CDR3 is TGTGCCAGCAGCTTTTCCGGGACAGGGACCTACAATGAGCAGTTCTTC.

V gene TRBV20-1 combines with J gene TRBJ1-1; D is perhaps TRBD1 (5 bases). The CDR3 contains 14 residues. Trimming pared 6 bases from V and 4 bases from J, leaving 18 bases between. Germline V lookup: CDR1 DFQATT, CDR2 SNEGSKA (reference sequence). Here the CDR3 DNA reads TGCAGTGCGAGCCCCGGCAGGGAGGGCACTGAAGCTTTCTTT. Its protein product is CSASPGREGTEAFF.

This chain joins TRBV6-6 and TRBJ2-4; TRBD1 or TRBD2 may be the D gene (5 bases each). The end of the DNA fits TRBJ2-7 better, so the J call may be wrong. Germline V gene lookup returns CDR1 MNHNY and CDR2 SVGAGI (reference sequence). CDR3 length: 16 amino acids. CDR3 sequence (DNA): TGTGCCAGCAGCCACGGTCCGGGGCACGGAGACTACGAGCAGTACTTC. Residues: CASSHGPGHGDYEQYF.

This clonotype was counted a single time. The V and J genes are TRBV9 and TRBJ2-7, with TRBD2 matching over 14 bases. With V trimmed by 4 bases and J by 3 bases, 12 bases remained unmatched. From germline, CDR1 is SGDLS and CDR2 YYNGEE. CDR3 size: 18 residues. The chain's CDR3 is CASSHGTSGRLNVYEQYF. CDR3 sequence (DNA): TGTGCCAGCAGCCACGGGACTAGCGGGAGACTTAACGTCTACGAGCAGTACTTC. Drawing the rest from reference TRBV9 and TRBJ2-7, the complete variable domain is DSGVTQTPKHLITATGQRVTLRCSPRSGDLSVYWYQQSLDQGLQFLIQYYNGEERAKGNILERFSAQQFPDLHSELNLSSLELGDSALYFCASSHGTSGRLNVYEQYFGPGTRLTVT.

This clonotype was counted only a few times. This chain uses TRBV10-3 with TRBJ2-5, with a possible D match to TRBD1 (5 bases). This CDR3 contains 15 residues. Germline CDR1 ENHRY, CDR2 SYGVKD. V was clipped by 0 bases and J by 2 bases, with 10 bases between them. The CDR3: CAISESTTEQETQYF. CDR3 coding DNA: TGTGCCATCAGTGAGTCGACGACAGAACAAGAGACCCAGTACTTC.

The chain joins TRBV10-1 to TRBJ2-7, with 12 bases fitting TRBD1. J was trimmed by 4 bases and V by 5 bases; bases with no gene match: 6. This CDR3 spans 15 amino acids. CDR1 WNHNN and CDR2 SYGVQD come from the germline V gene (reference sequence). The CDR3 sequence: CASSSGQGAKYEQYF. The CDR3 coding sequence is TGCGCCAGCAGTTCGGGACAGGGGGCCAAGTACGAGCAGTACTTC.

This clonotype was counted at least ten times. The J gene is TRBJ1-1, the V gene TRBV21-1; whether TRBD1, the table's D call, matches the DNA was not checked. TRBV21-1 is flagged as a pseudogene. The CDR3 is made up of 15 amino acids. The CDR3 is CASGKPTGGLTEAFF. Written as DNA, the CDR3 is TGTGCCAGCGGAAAACCGACAGGGGGCCTCACTGAAGCTTTCTTT.

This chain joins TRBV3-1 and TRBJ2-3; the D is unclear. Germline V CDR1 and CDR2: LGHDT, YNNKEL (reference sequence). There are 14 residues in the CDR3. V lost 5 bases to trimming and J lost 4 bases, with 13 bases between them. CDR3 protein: CASSVLGGADTQYF. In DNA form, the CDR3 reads TGTGCCAGCAGCGTCCTCGGTGGGGCAGATACGCAGTATTTT.

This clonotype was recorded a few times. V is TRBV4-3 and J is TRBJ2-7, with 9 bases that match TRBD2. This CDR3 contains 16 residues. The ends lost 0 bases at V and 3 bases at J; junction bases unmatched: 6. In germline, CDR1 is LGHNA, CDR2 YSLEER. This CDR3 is CASSQDQLAGRYEQYF. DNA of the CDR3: TGCGCCAGCAGCCAAGATCAACTAGCGGGTCGCTACGAGCAGTACTTC.